This TCR beta chain was sequenced for a study of blood T cell repertoires in COVID-19. Overall study: The origin of the acute and convalescent COVID-19 samples was the United States, Italy and Spain.

Clones were read by immunoSEQ multiplex PCR, and TCRdb kept only the in-frame ones, dropping some. This sample has about 480,000 clones, with roughly 89% found just once. The material sequenced was peripheral blood. This sequence was found in a young man with COVID-19, enrolled during active disease.

CDR3 amino acids: CASSEGSGDTQYF. CDR3 sequence (DNA): TGCGCCAGCAGTGAGGGTAGCGGGGATACGCAGTATTTT. The genes are TRBV10-1 and TRBJ2-3, with 7 bases fitting TRBD2. Germline V gene data show CDR1 as WNHNN and CDR2 as SYGVQD (reference sequence). The V gene end was trimmed by 2 bases and the J gene end by 6 bases; junction bases not matched to a gene: 2. The length of the CDR3 is 13 residues.